This TCR beta chain was sequenced during a study of cytomegalovirus exposure and HLA in healthy donors. The table came from immunoSEQ multiplex PCR; TCRdb's copy has only in-frame clones and leaves some out. Among 90,000 to 150,000 clones listed, around nine tenths were seen once. The CDR3 has 14 residues. Per the germline V gene, CDR1 is SNHLY and CDR2 is FYNNEI. V was cut by 4 bases and J by 0 bases, with 9 bases left in between. This clone was found once. The genes are TRBV2 and TRBJ1-1; D gene ambiguous. This clonotype was obtained from a woman under 30 in good health and CMV-seropositive. The specimen was PBMCs. CDR3: CASSARSLNTEAFF. CDR3 in DNA: TGTGCCAGCAGTGCGCGAAGTTTGAACACTGAAGCTTTCTTT.